These 30 T cell receptor beta chains were all obtained from the same sample, sequenced in a study of CD8 T cells in Susac syndrome. Random hexamers were used to reverse transcribe the RNA input (roughly 0.5 to 1 ug). TCRdb independently ran MiXCR on the immunoSEQ multiplex PCR reads; one entry per CDR3 protein. The sample carries tens of thousands of distinct CDR3 sequences, around 93% recorded once. The sample was CD4+ T cells from PBMCs. These TCRs come from a human donor with Susac syndrome.

The V gene is TRBV25-1, the J gene TRBJ1-5; tentative D call: TRBD1 (6 bases). CDR1 and CDR2 from the germline V gene are MGHDK and SYGVNS. The germline V and J ends were trimmed by 8 bases and 3 bases, with 11 bases remaining between them. CDR3 length equals 13 residues. The CDR3, as DNA: TGTGCCAGCCAGGACAGACTCAATCAGCCCCAGCATTTT. This sequence encodes CASQDRLNQPQHF. Drawing the rest from reference TRBV25-1 and TRBJ1-5, the complete variable domain is EADIYQTPRYLVIGTGKKITLECSQTMGHDKMYWYQQDPGMELHLIHYSYGVNSTEKGDLSSESTVSRIRTEHFPLTLESARPSHTSQYLCASQDRLNQPQHFGDGTRLSIL.

This clonotype appeared a few times. This rearrangement joins TRBV6-5 to TRBJ1-2, with D possibly TRBD1 on 6 matching bases. Germline loops: CDR1 MNHEY, CDR2 SVGAGI. This CDR3 has 12 residues. Trimming removed 2 bases from V and 8 bases from J, with 9 bases in between. As DNA, the CDR3 is TGTGCCAGCAGTTACGTAGGGGGGGGCTACACCTTC. It encodes CASSYVGGGYTF.

The chain links TRBV20-1 to TRBJ2-5; D tentatively reads TRBD1 or TRBD2 (5 bases each). CDR3 size: 13 residues. The germline V gene has CDR1 DFQATT and CDR2 SNEGSKA (reference sequence). CDR3 protein: CSPDGAPRETQYF. The CDR3 nucleotides read TGCAGCCCCGACGGGGCCCCGAGGGAGACCCAGTACTTC.

The V call is TRBV28, the J call TRBJ2-7; a possible D gene is TRBD2 (5 bases). The CDR3 is 13 amino acids. Germline values: CDR1 MDHEN, CDR2 SYDVKM. V was clipped by 3 bases and J by 5 bases, with 11 bases between them. Written as DNA, the CDR3 is TGTGCCAGCAGTTTTTCCGGGGTCCACGAGCAGTACTTC. Its translation is CASSFSGVHEQYF.

This clonotype showed up just a few times. This chain connects TRBV5-1 to TRBJ2-1; 8 bases fit TRBD1. This CDR3 is 15 amino acids long. CDR1 and CDR2 from the germline V gene are SGHRS and YFSETQ. After removal of 7 bases from V and 2 bases from J, the junction contained 8 bases not matched to a gene. CDR3 DNA: TGCGCCAGCCAAGGAGGACAGGGAACCTACAATGAGCAGTTCTTC. Its translation is CASQGGQGTYNEQFF.

The chain links TRBV10-3 to TRBJ1-1; the match to TRBD1 covers 8 bases. Germline V gene sequence: CDR1 ENHRY, CDR2 SYGVKD. V lost 6 bases to trimming and J lost 2 bases; unmatched junction nucleotides: 11. The CDR3 runs 16 residues. The CDR3 protein is CAISHPQTGVNTEAFF. CDR3 bases: TGTGCCATCAGCCACCCTCAGACAGGGGTTAACACTGAAGCTTTCTTT.

V gene TRBV7-6 combines with J gene TRBJ2-5; D is undetermined. This CDR3 is built from 12 residues. V lost 7 bases to trimming and J lost 4 bases, with 10 bases between them. Germline V gene data show CDR1 as SGHVS and CDR2 as FNYEAQ. CDR3 sequence reads: CASTTRPETQYF. DNA of the CDR3: TGTGCCAGCACCACCCGTCCAGAGACCCAGTACTTC. Drawing the rest from reference TRBV7-6 and TRBJ2-5, the complete variable domain is GAGVSQSPRYKVTKRGQDVALRCDPISGHVSLYWYRQALGQGPEFLTYFNYEAQQDKSGLPNDRFSAERPEGSISTLTIQRTEQRDSAMYRCASTTRPETQYFGPGTRLLVL.

The CDR3 DNA reads as TGTGCCAGCAGTTTCCCCCTCCGCCCAAGCTCCTACGAGCAGTACTTC. Protein sequence: CASSFPLRPSSYEQYF. The chain employs TRBV28 and TRBJ2-7; D gene unclear. The germline V gene has CDR1 MDHEN and CDR2 SYDVKM. The CDR3 loop spans 16 amino acids. The V end was cut by 3 bases, the J end by 0 bases, with 15 bases between.

This clonotype was seen a few times. This sequence joins TRBV5-1 and TRBJ2-7; D is uncertain. Trimming stripped 3 bases from V and 4 bases from J, with 17 bases between. The CDR3 loop spans 15 amino acids. Germline CDR1 is SGHRS and CDR2 is YFSETQ. CDR3 coding DNA: TGCGCCAGCAGCTACGATCCGTCGGGCTCATACGAGCAGTACTTC. Amino acid sequence: CASSYDPSGSYEQYF.

In DNA, the CDR3 is TGCGCCAGCAGCCCGACTAGCGGGGAGGCAGATACGCAGTATTTT. This codes for CASSPTSGEADTQYF. This chain uses TRBV5-1 with TRBJ2-3; 11 bases are a match to TRBD2. With 4 bases clipped from V and 4 bases from J, the junction kept 5 bases outside the gene matches. This CDR3 is built from 15 residues. Germline V gives CDR1 SGHRS, CDR2 YFSETQ.

The chain recombines TRBV10-3 with TRBJ2-3; 11 bases map to TRBD1. The germline V gene encodes CDR1 ENHRY and CDR2 SYGVKD. Trimming cost V 6 bases and J 8 bases; bases outside gene matches: 10. CDR3 length: 15 amino acids. For the CDR3, the DNA is TGTGCCATCAGCCAGGGACAGGGGGATTTAAGTACGCAGTATTTT. Its protein is CAISQGQGDLSTQYF.

V is TRBV5-1 and J is TRBJ1-1, with D unclear. The CDR3 runs to 15 residues. V lost 4 bases and J 2 bases, leaving 15 bases between the germline ends. CDR1 and CDR2 from the germline V gene are SGHRS and YFSETQ. The DNA of the CDR3 is TGCGCCAGCAGCCTAGACCCTGGGATCAACACTGAAGCTTTCTTT. Its translation: CASSLDPGINTEAFF. The full variable domain, completed using reference TRBV5-1 and TRBJ1-1, is KAGVTQTPRYLIKTRGQQVTLSCSPISGHRSVSWYQQTPGQGLQFLFEYFSETQRNKGNFPGRFSGRQFSNSRSEMNVSTLELGDSALYLCASSLDPGINTEAFFGQGTRLTVV.

CDR3 amino acids: CASSLVRQGYETQYF. In DNA, the CDR3 is TGCGCCAGCAGCTTGGTACGGCAGGGGTACGAGACCCAGTACTTC. This chain uses TRBV5-1 with TRBJ2-5, with a tentative D call TRBD1 (6 bases). The CDR3 is 15 residues long. Trimming cost V 0 bases and J 5 bases, with 14 bases left between them. CDR1 SGHRS and CDR2 YFSETQ come from the germline V gene.

The CDR3 DNA reads as TGTGCCAGCAGTGCTCGGGGGGCCCTTACGCAGTATTTT. Translating gives CASSARGALTQYF. The V call is TRBV6-2 or TRBV6-3, the J call TRBJ2-3; a weak D match, TRBD2 (7 bases). This CDR3 contains 13 residues. CDR1 and CDR2 from the germline V gene are MNHEY and SVGEGT. Trimming shortened V by 5 bases and J by 8 bases, and 14 bases separated the two germline ends.

The chain is built from TRBV20-1 and TRBJ1-5; possible D gene TRBD1, 5 bases. The CDR3 sequence is 15 residues long. Germline values: CDR1 DFQATT, CDR2 SNEGSKA (reference sequence). The germline V and J ends were trimmed by 0 bases and 4 bases, with 13 bases remaining between them. For the CDR3, the DNA is TGCAGTGCTAGAGATGCTGGGACCCGTAATCAGCCCCAGCATTTT. Its protein is CSARDAGTRNQPQHF.

The chain employs TRBV15 and TRBJ2-7, with D maybe TRBD2 (6 bases). Germline V gene sequence: CDR1 LNHNV, CDR2 YYDKDF (reference sequence). The CDR3 is made up of 14 amino acids. Trimming stripped 6 bases from V and 4 bases from J, with 16 bases between. For the CDR3, the DNA is TGTGCCACCAGTCACCGGGACGGGGGATACGAGCAGTACTTC. Its protein is CATSHRDGGYEQYF. Combining the CDR3 with reference TRBV15 and TRBJ2-7 gives the whole variable domain DAMVIQNPRYQVTQFGKPVTLSCSQTLNHNVMYWYQQKSSQAPKLLFHYYDKDFNNEADTPDNFQSRRPNTSFCFLDIRSPGLGDTAMYLCATSHRDGGYEQYFGPGTRLTVT.

V gene TRBV2 combines with J gene TRBJ1-1; no clear D gene. CDR1 and CDR2 from the germline V gene are SNHLY and FYNNEI. V dropped 1 base and J dropped 12 bases, with 12 bases sitting between them. This CDR3 region has 12 residues. The DNA for the CDR3 is TGTGCCAGCAGTGAAGAGGCCTCCCCGCCTTTCTTT. Translation gives CASSEEASPPFF.

The table lists this clonotype with a count of one. The chain has TRBV20-1 and TRBJ1-2; perhaps TRBD1 as D (5 bases). The CDR3 is 14 residues long. Trimming took off 6 bases at V and 4 bases at J, with 18 bases between the two ends. The germline CDR1 and CDR2 sequences are DFQATT and SNEGSKA (reference sequence). As DNA, the CDR3 is TGCAGTGCACCCCAACCTGGGGGGAGCTATGGCTACACCTTC. Amino acid sequence: CSAPQPGGSYGYTF.

This chain connects TRBV12-3 or TRBV12-4 to TRBJ2-7, with D tentatively TRBD1 (5 bases). The V and J ends lost 3 bases and 1 base respectively, with 10 bases between them. The CDR3 has 14 amino acids. CDR3: CASSLGHSSYEQYF. CDR3 sequence (DNA): TGTGCCAGCAGTTTGGGGCATTCATCCTACGAGCAGTACTTC.

The CDR3 nucleotides read TGCAGTGCTAGTGAAGGGGTCTATGGCTACACCTTC. Residues: CSASEGVYGYTF. The chain links TRBV20-1 to TRBJ1-2; TRBD1 might be the D (5 bases). This CDR3 spans 12 amino acids. Germline CDR1 DFQATT, CDR2 SNEGSKA (reference sequence). With 3 bases removed from V and 4 bases from J, the gap between germline ends came to 9 bases.

This clonotype was picked up one time. The gene calls are TRBV2 and TRBJ1-1, with a weak D call TRBD1 (6 bases). This CDR3 spans 14 amino acids. V was clipped by 4 bases and J by 3 bases, with 12 bases between them. Germline V CDR1 and CDR2: SNHLY, FYNNEI. DNA of the CDR3: TGTGCCAGCAGTGCGGAGGGGGTATACACTGAAGCTTTCTTT. Protein product: CASSAEGVYTEAFF.

The chain joins TRBV7-3 to TRBJ2-1, with 8 nucleotides matching TRBD2. Germline V gene lookup returns CDR1 SGHTA and CDR2 FQGTGA. The CDR3 runs to 16 residues. V lost 5 bases, J lost 0 bases, and 6 bases stayed unmatched. DNA for the CDR3: TGTGCCAGCAGCCCGCTTGGGACTAGCTCCTACAATGAGCAGTTCTTC. As protein: CASSPLGTSSYNEQFF.

This rearrangement joins TRBV20-1 to TRBJ1-5; perhaps TRBD1 as D (6 bases). The V gene's germline CDR1 is DFQATT and CDR2 SNEGSKA (reference sequence). Trimming left V 4 bases short and J 7 bases short, with 17 bases between. The CDR3 spans 14 residues. CDR3 in DNA: TGCAGTGCTAAGATACAGGGTGGGCGGCAGCCCCAGCATTTT. It encodes CSAKIQGGRQPQHF.

The genes are TRBV5-1 and TRBJ2-3, with TRBD1 matching over 10 bases. The CDR3 covers 15 residues. CDR1 SGHRS and CDR2 YFSETQ come from the germline V gene. Trimming took 3 bases from V and 1 from J; bases not matched to a gene: 2. CDR3 DNA sequence: TGCGCCAGCAGCTCCGGGACAGGGGGCACAGATACGCAGTATTTT. Amino acids: CASSSGTGGTDTQYF.

The genes are TRBV20-1 and TRBJ1-5; no clear D. V was shortened by 3 bases and J by 2 bases, with 8 bases between the two germline ends. Germline V gives CDR1 DFQATT, CDR2 SNEGSKA (reference sequence). The CDR3 consists of 13 residues. The CDR3 region is CSASLQGNQPQHF. DNA of the CDR3: TGCAGTGCTAGTCTTCAGGGCAATCAGCCCCAGCATTTT.

This sequence joins TRBV24-1 and TRBJ2-7; possible D gene TRBD2, 7 bases. Germline CDR1 is KGHDR and CDR2 is SFDVKD. V was trimmed by 2 bases and J by 4 bases, leaving 14 bases between them. This CDR3 has 15 residues. CDR3 in DNA: TGTGCCACCAGTGATTCACGGGGGGCAGGATACGAGCAGTACTTC. Translation gives CATSDSRGAGYEQYF.

The chain couples TRBV7-2 to TRBJ1-2, with D maybe TRBD1 (5 bases). V lost 3 bases and J 0 bases, leaving 14 bases between the germline ends. CDR1 is SGHTA and CDR2 is FQGNSA in the germline V gene. The CDR3 contains 16 residues. The CDR3 region is CASSLGGTQANYGYTF. CDR3 nucleotide sequence: TGTGCCAGCAGCTTGGGAGGGACGCAAGCTAACTATGGCTACACCTTC.

The chain employs TRBV28 and TRBJ1-2, with 8 bases that match TRBD1. V shed 3 bases, J shed 8 bases, and the junction held 8 bases outside the gene matches. Germline-derived CDR1 and CDR2 are MDHEN and SYDVKM. The CDR3 loop spans 14 amino acids. CDR3 region: CASSLRQGAMGYTF. The CDR3 nucleotides are TGTGCCAGCAGTTTGCGGCAGGGGGCAATGGGCTACACCTTC.

The V call is TRBV28, the J call TRBJ2-1; 10 nucleotides align to TRBD2. CDR1 and CDR2 (germline): MDHEN, SYDVKM. CDR3 length equals 13 residues. Trimming took 3 bases from V and 11 from J; bases not matched to a gene: 4. CDR3 sequence (DNA): TGTGCCAGCAGTTTGGTTAGCGGGGGGCAGCAGTTCTTC. Encoded protein: CASSLVSGGQQFF.

The gene calls are TRBV29-1 and TRBJ2-1; D is uncertain. This CDR3 has 11 amino acids. V was cut by 3 bases and J by 7 bases, with 7 bases left in between. Germline assignment: CDR1 SQVTM and CDR2 ANQGSEA. Written as DNA, the CDR3 is TGCAGCGTTGAGGGGTGGAATGAGCAGTTCTTC. Protein product: CSVEGWNEQFF.